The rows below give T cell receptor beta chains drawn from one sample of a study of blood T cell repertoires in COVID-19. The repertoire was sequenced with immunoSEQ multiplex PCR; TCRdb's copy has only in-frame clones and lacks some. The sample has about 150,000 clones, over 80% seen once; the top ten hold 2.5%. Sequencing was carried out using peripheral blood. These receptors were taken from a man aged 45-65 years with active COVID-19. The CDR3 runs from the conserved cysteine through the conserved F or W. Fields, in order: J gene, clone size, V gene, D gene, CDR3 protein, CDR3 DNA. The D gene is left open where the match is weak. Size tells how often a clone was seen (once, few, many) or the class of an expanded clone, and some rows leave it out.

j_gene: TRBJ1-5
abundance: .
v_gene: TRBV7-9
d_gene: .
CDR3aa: CASSPDSVNQPQHF
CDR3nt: TGTGCCAGCAGCCCCGACAGCGTTAATCAGCCCCAGCATTTT

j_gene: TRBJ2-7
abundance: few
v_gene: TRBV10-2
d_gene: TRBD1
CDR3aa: CASSSSNRGSYEQYF
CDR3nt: TGCGCCAGCAGTTCGAGCAACAGGGGTTCCTACGAGCAGTACTTC

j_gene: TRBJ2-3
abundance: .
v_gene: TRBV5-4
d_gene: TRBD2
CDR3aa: CASSSLAGSGDTQYF
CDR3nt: TGTGCCAGCAGCTCACTAGCGGGGAGTGGGGATACGCAGTATTTT

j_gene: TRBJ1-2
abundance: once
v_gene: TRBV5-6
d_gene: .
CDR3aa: CASIPSHAEGRGYTF
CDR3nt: TGTGCCAGCATTCCATCCCATGCGGAGGGTCGAGGCTACACCTTC

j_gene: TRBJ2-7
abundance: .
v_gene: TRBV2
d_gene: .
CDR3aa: CASRTRISYEQYF
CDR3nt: TGTGCCAGCCGGACACGTATCTCCTACGAGCAGTACTTC

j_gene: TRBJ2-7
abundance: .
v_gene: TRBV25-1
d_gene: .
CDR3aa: CASSERQDGNYEQYF
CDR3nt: TGTGCCAGCAGTGAAAGACAGGACGGGAACTACGAGCAGTACTTC

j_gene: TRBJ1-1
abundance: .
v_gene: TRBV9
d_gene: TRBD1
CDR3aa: CASSVAGGSAEAFF
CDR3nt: TGTGCCAGCAGCGTAGCAGGGGGATCTGCTGAAGCTTTCTTT

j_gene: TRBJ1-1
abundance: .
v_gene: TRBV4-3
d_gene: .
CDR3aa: CASSRQDGTEAFF
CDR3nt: TGCGCCAGCAGCCGTCAGGATGGCACTGAAGCTTTCTTT

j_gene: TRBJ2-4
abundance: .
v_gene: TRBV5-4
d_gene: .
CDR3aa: CASSLGQGLAKNIQYF
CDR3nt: TGTGCCAGCAGCTTGGGGCAGGGCCTAGCCAAAAACATTCAGTACTTC

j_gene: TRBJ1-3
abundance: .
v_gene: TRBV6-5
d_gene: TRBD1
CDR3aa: CASSYGTGAGTIYF
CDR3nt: TGTGCCAGCAGTTACGGGACAGGGGCCGGCACCATATATTTT

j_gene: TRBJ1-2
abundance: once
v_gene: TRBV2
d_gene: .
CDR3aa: CASSEQGRGGYTF
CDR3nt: TGTGCCAGCAGTGAACAGGGGCGCGGTGGCTACACCTTC

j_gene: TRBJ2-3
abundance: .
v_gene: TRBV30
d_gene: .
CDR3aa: CAWAQGTTDTQYF
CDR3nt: TGTGCCTGGGCGCAGGGTACGACAGATACGCAGTATTTT

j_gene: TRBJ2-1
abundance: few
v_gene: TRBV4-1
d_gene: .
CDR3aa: CASSHSDRGNEQFF
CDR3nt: TGCGCCAGCAGCCACTCGGACAGAGGCAATGAGCAGTTCTTC

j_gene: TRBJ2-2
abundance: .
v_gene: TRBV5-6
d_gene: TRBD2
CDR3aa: CASSFPGGLAGGLFF
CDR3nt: TGTGCCAGCAGCTTCCCCGGCGGACTAGCGGGGGGGCTGTTTTTT

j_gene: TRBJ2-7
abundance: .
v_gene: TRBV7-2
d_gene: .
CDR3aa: CASSGERQYF
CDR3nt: TGTGCCAGCAGCGGGGAGCGGCAGTACTTC

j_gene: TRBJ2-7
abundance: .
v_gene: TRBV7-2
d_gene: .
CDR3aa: CASSFHYEQYF
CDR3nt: TGTGCCAGCAGCTTTCACTACGAGCAGTACTTC

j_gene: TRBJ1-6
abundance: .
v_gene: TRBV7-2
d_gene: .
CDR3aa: CASSLGAWDNSPLHF
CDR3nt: TGTGCCAGCAGCTTAGGGGCTTGGGATAATTCACCCCTCCACTTT

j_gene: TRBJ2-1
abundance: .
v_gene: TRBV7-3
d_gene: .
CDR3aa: CASRPTGRNEQFF
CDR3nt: TGTGCCAGCAGGCCGACAGGGAGGAATGAGCAGTTCTTC

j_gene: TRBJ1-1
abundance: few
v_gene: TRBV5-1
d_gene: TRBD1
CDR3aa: CASSQGQGVNTEAFF
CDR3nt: TGCGCCAGCAGCCAGGGACAGGGGGTAAACACTGAAGCTTTCTTT

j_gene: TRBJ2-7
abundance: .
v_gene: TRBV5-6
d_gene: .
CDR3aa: CASSPRVSHEQYF
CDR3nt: TGTGCCAGCAGCCCACGTGTGAGCCACGAGCAGTACTTC

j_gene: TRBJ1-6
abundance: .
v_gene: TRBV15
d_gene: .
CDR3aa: CATSREVGQGNSPLHF
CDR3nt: TGTGCCACCAGCAGAGAGGTAGGCCAGGGAAATTCACCCCTCCACTTT

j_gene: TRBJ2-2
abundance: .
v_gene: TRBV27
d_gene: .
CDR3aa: CASSFRTGELFF
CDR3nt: TGTGCCAGCAGTTTCAGGACCGGGGAGCTGTTTTTT

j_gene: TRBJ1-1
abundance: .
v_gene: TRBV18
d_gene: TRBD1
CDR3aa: CASSPRDSSEAFF
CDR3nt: TGTGCCAGCTCACCTCGGGACAGTTCCGAAGCTTTCTTT

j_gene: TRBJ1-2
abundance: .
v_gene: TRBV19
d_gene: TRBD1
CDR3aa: CATRAIGQGQGDGYTF
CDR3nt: TGTGCCACTCGAGCCATTGGACAGGGTCAAGGTGATGGCTACACCTTC

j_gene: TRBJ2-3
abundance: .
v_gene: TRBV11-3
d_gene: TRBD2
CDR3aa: CASSLGPAGSADTQYF
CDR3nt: TGTGCCAGCAGCCTGGGCCCAGCGGGGAGTGCAGATACGCAGTATTTT

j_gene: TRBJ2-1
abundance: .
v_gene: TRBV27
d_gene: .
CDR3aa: CASSFGGAGGYYNEQFF
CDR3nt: TGTGCCAGCAGTTTCGGAGGGGCCGGGGGTTACTACAATGAGCAGTTCTTC

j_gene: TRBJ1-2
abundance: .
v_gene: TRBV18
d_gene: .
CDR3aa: CASSPPPNYGYTF
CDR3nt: TGTGCCAGCTCACCCCCTCCTAACTATGGCTACACCTTC

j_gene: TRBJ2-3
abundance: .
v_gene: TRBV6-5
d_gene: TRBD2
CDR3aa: CASSYRTSGEDTQYF
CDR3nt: TGTGCCAGCAGTTACCGGACTAGCGGGGAAGATACGCAGTATTTT

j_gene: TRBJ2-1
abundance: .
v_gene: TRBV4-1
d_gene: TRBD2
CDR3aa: CASSQAAGGPVEQFF
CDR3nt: TGCGCCAGCAGCCAAGCAGCGGGGGGTCCCGTTGAGCAGTTCTTC

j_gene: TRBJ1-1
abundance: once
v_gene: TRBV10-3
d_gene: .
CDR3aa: CAISEREYRAEAFF
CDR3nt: TGTGCCATCAGTGAACGGGAATATCGGGCTGAAGCTTTCTTT

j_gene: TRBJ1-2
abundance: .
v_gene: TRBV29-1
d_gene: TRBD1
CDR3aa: CSVDDRRDRAPNYGYTF
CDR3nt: TGCAGCGTAGACGACCGCCGGGACAGGGCCCCTAACTATGGCTACACCTTC